This T cell receptor (beta chain) was obtained from a study of preoperative IRX-2 immunotherapy in early breast cancer. Treatment noted: preoperative locoregional IRX-2 cytokine immunotherapy. This phase Ib study tested locoregional IRX-2 cytokine immunotherapy given before surgery. TCRdb's table, derived via immunoSEQ multiplex PCR, lists solely in-frame clones and lacks some. The sample contains about 10,000 clones, roughly 80% of which appear only once. Germline CDR1 reads WSHSY; CDR2 reads SAAADI. After removal of 5 bases from V and 3 bases from J, the junction contained 3 bases not matched to a gene. The CDR3 runs 15 residues.

The chain uses TRBV10-2 and TRBJ2-2, with 10 bases aligning to TRBD2. This clonotype was sampled from a human donor with breast cancer. This material consisted of lymph node tissue, taken before IRX-2 immunotherapy. The CDR3 DNA is TGCGCCAGCAGTTCTAGCGGGAGAGACACCGGGGAGCTGTTTTTT. Translation gives CASSSSGRDTGELFF.